Reported below is one TCR beta chain. The antigen is unknown. A read error may produce the germline difference seen at one junction end. The CDR3 sequence is 13 residues long. Looked up from germline, CDR1 is DFQATT and CDR2 is SNEGSKA (reference sequence). This entry is derived from a study of metastatic and nonmetastatic thyroid tumors. The wider study: Where malignant and benign thyroid patients were concerned, repertoires were compared across blood and tumor or nodule tissue.

Before thyroid surgery, none of the patients had received any treatment. Findings and limits, study-wide: According to reports, the diversity of TCR beta was significantly higher in malignant thyroid tumors than in benign nodules, and this held in both blood and tumor samples.

Per the study methods: Building a distant-metastasis classifier for papillary thyroid cancer drew on CDR3 differences across clinicopathological groups. TCRdb re-called the PCR reads with MiXCR. These V and J calls derive from TCRdb rather than the authors' analysis. The table shows under 9,000 clones, with roughly two fifths occurring only once. This TCR was recovered from a male donor with papillary thyroid cancer or a benign thyroid nodule (not recorded which). Some clones in this sample may be carry-over from other donors' samples. Sequenced input: tumor tissue. The J gene is TRBJ1-1, the V gene TRBV20-1, with 7 bases fitting TRBD1. CDR3 region: CSARYQGDTEASF. In DNA, the CDR3 is TGCAGTGCTAGATATCAGGGGGACACTGAAGCTTCCTTT.